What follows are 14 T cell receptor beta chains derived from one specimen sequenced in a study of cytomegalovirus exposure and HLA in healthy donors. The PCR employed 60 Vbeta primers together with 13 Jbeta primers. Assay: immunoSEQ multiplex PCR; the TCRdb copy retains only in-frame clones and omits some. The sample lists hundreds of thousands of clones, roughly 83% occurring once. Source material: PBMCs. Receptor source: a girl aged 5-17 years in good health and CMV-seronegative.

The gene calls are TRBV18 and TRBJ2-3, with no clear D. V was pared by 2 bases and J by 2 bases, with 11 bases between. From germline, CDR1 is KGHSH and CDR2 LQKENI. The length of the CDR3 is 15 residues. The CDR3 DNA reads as TGTGCCAGCTCACCAGCGACAAGCTTCACAGATACGCAGTATTTT. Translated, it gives CASSPATSFTDTQYF.

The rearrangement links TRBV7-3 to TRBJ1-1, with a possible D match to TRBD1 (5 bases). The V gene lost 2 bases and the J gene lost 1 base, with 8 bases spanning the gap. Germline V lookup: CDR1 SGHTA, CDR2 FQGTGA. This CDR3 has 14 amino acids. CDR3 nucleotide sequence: TGTGCCAGCAGCTTATTGGGGCAGAACACTGAAGCTTTCTTT. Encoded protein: CASSLLGQNTEAFF.

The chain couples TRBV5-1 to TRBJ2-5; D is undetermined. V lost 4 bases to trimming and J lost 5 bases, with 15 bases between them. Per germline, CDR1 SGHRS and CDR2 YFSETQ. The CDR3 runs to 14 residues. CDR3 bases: TGCGCCAGCAGCCCCGACGGTATCAGGGAGACCCAGTACTTC. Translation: CASSPDGIRETQYF.

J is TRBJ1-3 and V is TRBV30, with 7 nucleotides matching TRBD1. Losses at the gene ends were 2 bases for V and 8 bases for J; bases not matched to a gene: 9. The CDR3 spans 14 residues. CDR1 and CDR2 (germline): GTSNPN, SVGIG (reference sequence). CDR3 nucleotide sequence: TGTGCCTGGAGTTTCACAGGGGTGGTAGACACCATATATTTT. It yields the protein CAWSFTGVVDTIYF.

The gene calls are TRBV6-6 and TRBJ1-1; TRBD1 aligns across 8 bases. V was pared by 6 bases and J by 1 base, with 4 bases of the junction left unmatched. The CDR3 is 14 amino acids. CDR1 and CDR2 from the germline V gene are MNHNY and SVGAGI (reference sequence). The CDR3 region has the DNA TGTGCCAGCAGCACCGGACAGGGGAACACTGAAGCTTTCTTT. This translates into CASSTGQGNTEAFF.

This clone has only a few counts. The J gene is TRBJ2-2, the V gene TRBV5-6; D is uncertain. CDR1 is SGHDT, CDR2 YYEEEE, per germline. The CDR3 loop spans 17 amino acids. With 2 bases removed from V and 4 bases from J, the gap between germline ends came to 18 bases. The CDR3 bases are TGTGCCAGCAGCTTTGGGCCAGCTAATTTCCCCACCGGGGAGCTGTTTTTT. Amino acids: CASSFGPANFPTGELFF.

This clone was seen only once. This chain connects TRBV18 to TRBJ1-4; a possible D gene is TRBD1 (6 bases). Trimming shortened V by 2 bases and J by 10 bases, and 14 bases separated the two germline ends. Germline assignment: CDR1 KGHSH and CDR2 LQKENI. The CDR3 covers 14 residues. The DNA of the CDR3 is TGTGCCAGCTCACCAAAACAAGGGGACATAAAACTGTTTTTT. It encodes CASSPKQGDIKLFF. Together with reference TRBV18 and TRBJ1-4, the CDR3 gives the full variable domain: NAGVMQNPRHLVRRRGQEARLRCSPMKGHSHVYWYRQLPEEGLKFMVYLQKENIIDESGMPKERFSAEFPKEGPSILRIQQVVRGDSAAYFCASSPKQGDIKLFFGSGTQLSVL.

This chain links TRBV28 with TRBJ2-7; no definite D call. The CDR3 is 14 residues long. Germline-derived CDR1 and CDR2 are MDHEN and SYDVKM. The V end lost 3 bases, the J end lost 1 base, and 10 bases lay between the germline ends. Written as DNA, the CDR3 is TGTGCCAGCAGTTTGGCGGCTAGTTCCTACGAGCAGTACTTC. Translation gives CASSLAASSYEQYF.

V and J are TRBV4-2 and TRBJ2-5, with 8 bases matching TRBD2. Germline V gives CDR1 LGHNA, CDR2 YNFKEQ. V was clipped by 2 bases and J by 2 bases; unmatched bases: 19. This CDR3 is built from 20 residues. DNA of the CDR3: TGTGCCAGCAGCCAACACCCCACGGGGGGACTAGTGTCGAAACAAGAGACCCAGTACTTC. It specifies CASSQHPTGGLVSKQETQYF.

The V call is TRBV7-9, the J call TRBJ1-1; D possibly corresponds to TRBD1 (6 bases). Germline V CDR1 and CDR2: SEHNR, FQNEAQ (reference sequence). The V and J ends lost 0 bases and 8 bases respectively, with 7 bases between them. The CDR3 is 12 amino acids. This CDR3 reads CASSLADREAFF. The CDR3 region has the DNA TGTGCCAGCAGCTTAGCGGACAGAGAAGCTTTCTTT.

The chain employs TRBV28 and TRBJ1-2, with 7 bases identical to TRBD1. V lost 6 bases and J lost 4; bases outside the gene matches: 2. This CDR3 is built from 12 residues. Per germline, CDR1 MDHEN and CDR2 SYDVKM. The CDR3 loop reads CASSGTAYGYTF. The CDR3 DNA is TGTGCCAGCAGCGGGACAGCCTATGGCTACACCTTC.

The CDR3 bases are TGTGCCAGCAGCCCTTTATGGGACAGCCAAAAAATCTACGAGCAGTACTTC. Translation gives CASSPLWDSQKIYEQYF. V and J are TRBV4-2 and TRBJ2-7, with 7 bases that match TRBD1. Germline-derived CDR1 and CDR2 are LGHNA and YNFKEQ. The J segment lost 3 bases and the V segment lost 4 bases, leaving 15 bases of the junction unmatched. The CDR3 extends over 17 amino acids.

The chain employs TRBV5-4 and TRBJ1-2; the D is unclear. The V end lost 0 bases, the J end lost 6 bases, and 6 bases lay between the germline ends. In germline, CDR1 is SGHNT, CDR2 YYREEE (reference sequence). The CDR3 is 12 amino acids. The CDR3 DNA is TGTGCCAGCAGCTTGGTCGGGGATGGCTACACCTTC. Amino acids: CASSLVGDGYTF.

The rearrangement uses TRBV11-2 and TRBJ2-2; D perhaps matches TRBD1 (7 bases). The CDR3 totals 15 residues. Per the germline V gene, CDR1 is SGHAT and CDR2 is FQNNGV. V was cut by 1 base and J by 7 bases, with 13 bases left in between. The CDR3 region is CASSLGQGGFGELFF. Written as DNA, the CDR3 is TGTGCCAGCAGCTTAGGACAGGGAGGTTTCGGGGAGCTGTTTTTT.